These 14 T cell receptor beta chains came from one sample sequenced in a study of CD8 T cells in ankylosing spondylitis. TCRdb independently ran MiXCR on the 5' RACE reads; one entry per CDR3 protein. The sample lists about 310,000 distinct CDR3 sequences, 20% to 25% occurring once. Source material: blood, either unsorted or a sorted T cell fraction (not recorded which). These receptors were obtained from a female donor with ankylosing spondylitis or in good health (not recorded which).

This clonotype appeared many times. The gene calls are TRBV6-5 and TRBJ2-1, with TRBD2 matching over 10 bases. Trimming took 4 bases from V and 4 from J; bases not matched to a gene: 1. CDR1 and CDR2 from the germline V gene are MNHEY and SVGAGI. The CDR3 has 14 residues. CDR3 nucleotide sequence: TGTGCCAGCAGTTCTAGCGGGAGATACAATGAGCAGTTCTTC. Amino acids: CASSSSGRYNEQFF.

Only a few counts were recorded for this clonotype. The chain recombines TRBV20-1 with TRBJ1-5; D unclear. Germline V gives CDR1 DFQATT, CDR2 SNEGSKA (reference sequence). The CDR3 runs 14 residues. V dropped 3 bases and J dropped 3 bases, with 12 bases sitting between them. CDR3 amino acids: CSASAARTNQPQHF. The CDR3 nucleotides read TGCAGTGCTAGTGCGGCTCGCACCAATCAGCCCCAGCATTTT.

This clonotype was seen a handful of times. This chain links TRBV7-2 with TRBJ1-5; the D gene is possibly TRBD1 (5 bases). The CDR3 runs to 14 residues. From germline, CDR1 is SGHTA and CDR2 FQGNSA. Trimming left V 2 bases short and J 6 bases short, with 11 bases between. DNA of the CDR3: TGTGCCAGCAGCTTACCGGGGGTCGCTCAGCCCCAGCATTTT. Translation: CASSLPGVAQPQHF.

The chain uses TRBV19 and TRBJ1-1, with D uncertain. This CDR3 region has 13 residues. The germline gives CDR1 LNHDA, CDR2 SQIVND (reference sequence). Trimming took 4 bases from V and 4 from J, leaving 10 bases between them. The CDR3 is CASSTRRSTEAFF. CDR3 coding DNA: TGTGCCAGTAGTACCCGGCGGAGCACTGAAGCTTTCTTT.

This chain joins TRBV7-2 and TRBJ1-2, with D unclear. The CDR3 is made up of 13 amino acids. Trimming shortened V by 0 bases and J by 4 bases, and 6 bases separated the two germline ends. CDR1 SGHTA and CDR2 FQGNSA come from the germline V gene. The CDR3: CASSLAQAYGYTF. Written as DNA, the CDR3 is TGTGCCAGCAGCTTAGCGCAGGCCTATGGCTACACCTTC. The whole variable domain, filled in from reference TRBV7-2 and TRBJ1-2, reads GAGVSQSPSNKVTEKGKDVELRCDPISGHTALYWYRQSLGQGLEFLIYFQGNSAPDKSGLPSDRFSAERTGGSVSTLTIQRTQQEDSAVYLCASSLAQAYGYTFGSGTRLTVV.

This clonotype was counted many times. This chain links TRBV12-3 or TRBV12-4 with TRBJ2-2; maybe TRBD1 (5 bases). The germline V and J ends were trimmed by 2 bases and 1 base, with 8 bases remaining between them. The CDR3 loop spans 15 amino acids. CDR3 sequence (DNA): TGTGCCAGCAGTTTAACAGGTCTGAACACCGGGGAGCTGTTTTTT. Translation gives CASSLTGLNTGELFF.

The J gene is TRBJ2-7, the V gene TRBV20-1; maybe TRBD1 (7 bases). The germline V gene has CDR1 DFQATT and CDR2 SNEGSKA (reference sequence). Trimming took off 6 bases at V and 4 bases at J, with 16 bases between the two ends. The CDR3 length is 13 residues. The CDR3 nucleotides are TGCAGTGCCGGCGGGACAGCACGATACGAGCAGTACTTC. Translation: CSAGGTARYEQYF.

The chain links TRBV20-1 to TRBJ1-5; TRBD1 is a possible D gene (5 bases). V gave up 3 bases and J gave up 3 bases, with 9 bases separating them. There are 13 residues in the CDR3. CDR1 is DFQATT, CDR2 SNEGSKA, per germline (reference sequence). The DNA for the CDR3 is TGCAGTGCTAGTAAGGGGTACAATCAGCCCCAGCATTTT. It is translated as CSASKGYNQPQHF.

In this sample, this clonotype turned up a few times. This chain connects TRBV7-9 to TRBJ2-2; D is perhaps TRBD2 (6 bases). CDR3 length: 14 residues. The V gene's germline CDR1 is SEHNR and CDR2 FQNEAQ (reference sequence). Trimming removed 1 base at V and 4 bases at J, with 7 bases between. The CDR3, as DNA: TGTGCCAGCAGCTTAGTCGGGGGCACCGGGGAGCTGTTTTTT. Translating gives CASSLVGGTGELFF.

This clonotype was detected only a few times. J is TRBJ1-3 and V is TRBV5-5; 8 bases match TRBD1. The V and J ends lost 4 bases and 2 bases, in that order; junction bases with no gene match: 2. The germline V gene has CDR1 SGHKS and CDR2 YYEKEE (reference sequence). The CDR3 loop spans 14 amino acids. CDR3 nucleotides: TGTGCCAGCAGCACGACAGGGGCTGGAAACACCATATATTTT. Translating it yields CASSTTGAGNTIYF.

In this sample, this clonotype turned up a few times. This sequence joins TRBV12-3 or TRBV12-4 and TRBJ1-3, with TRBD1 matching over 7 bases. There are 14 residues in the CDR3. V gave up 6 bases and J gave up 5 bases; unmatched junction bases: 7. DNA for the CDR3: TGTGCCAGCAGCTTACAGGGGCCTCGAAACACCATATATTTT. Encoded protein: CASSLQGPRNTIYF.

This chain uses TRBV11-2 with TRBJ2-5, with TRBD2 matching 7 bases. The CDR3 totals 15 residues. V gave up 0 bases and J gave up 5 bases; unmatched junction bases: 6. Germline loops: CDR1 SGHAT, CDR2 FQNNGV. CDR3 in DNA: TGTGCCAGCAGCTTAGATGGACTAGTGGGGGAGACCCAGTACTTC. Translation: CASSLDGLVGETQYF.

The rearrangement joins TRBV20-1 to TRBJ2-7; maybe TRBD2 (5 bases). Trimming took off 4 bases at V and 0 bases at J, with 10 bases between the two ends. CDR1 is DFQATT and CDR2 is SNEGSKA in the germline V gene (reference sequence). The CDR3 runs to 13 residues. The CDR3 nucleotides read TGCAGTGCTAAGAGCGGAAGCTCCTACGAGCAGTACTTC. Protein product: CSAKSGSSYEQYF.

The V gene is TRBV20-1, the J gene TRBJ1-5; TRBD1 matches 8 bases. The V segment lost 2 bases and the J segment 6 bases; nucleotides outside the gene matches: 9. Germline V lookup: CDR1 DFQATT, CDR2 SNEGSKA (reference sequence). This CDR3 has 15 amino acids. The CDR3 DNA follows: TGCAGTGCTAGAAGGTCGGACAGGGTAGGTCAGCCCCAGCATTTT. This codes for CSARRSDRVGQPQHF.